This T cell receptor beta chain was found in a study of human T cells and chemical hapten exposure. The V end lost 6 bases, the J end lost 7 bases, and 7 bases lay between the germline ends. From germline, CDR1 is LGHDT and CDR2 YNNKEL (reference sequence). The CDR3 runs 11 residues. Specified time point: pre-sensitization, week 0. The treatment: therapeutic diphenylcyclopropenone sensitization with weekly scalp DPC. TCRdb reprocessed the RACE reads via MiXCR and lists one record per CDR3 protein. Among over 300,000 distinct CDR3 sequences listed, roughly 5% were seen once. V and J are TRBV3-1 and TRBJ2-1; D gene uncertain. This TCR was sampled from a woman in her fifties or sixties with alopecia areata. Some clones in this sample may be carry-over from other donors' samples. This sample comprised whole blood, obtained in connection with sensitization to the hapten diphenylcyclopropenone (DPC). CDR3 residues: CASRSLNEQFF. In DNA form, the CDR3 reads TGTGCCAGCAGGAGTTTAAATGAGCAGTTCTTC.